The TCR beta chain under discussion was sequenced for a study of PD-1 blockade in classical Hodgkin lymphoma. Study-level results: Newly diagnosed patients reportedly trailed healthy donors in baseline TCR diversity.

The assay was immunoSEQ multiplex PCR, and TCRdb's table has in-frame clones only and misses some. The data hold about 32,000 clones, with roughly four fifths observed a single time. Germline loops: CDR1 MNHNY, CDR2 SVGAGI (reference sequence). V lost 1 base and J 8 bases, leaving 5 bases between the germline ends. This CDR3 is 11 amino acids long. Exposure to brentuximab vedotin varied, and each patient had relapsed following autologous stem cell transplantation. The sample holds a few counts of this clone. Antigen: not known. The source was peripheral blood mononuclear cells (PBMCs), collected at baseline. The sequence came from a human donor with classical Hodgkin lymphoma. The chain carries TRBV6-6 and TRBJ1-1; unclear D gene. CDR3 bases: TGTGCCAGCAGTTACTACGGGGAAGCTTTCTTT. Protein product: CASSYYGEAFF.